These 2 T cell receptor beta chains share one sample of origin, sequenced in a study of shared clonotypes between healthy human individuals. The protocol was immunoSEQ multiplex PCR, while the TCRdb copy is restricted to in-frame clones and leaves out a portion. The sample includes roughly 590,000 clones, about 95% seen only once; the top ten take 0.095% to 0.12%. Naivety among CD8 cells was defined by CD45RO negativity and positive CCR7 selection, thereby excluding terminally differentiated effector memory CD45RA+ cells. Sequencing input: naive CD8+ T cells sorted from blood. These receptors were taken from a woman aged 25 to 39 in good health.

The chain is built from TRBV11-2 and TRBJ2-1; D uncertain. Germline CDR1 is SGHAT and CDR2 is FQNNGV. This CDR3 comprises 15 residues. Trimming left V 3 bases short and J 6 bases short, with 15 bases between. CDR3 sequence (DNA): TGTGCCAGCAGCTTGGACGGAGTAAGCCCCAATGAGCAGTTCTTC. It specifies CASSLDGVSPNEQFF.

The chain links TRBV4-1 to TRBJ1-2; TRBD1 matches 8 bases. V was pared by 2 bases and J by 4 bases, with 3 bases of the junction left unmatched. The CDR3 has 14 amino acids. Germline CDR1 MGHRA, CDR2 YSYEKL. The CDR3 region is CASSQPGQGYGYTF. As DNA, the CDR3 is TGCGCCAGCAGCCAACCCGGACAGGGCTATGGCTACACCTTC.